This TCR beta chain is drawn from a study of blood T cell repertoires in COVID-19. The V end lost 0 bases, the J end lost 0 bases, and 7 bases lay between the germline ends. The germline V gene has CDR1 KGHDR and CDR2 SFDVKD. This CDR3 is built from 16 residues. Original processing methods: Researchers report that nucleated cell counts were estimated from reference gene primer amplification. Sequencing was performed with immunoSEQ multiplex PCR; in TCRdb, only in-frame clones are kept and a portion is missing. V and J calls and clone size follow that table, whereas D and trimming were derived from the DNA. The sample lists more than 55,000 clones; approximately 90% were seen once.

Sequencing input: peripheral blood. This sequence originates from a human donor with active COVID-19. The donor label of this sample is uncertain. This chain uses TRBV24-1 with TRBJ2-2, with D tentatively TRBD1 (6 bases). This chain's CDR3 is CATSDLGTSNTGELFF. The CDR3 DNA is TGTGCCACCAGTGATTTGGGGACATCGAACACCGGGGAGCTGTTTTTT.